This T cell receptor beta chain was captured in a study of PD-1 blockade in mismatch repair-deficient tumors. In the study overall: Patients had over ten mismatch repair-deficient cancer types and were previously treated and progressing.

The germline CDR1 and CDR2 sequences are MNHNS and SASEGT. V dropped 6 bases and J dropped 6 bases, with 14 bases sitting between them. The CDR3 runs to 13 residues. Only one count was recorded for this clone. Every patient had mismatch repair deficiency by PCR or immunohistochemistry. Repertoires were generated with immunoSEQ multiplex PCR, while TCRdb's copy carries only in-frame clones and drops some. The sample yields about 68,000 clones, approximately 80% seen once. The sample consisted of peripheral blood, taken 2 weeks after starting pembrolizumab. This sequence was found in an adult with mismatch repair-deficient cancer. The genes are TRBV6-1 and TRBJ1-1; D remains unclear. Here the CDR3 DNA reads TGTGCCAGCAGGGCGCCCGTGATTGCTGAAGCTTTCTTT. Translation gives CASRAPVIAEAFF.